These 22 T cell receptor beta chains were sequenced from one sample in a study of blood T cell repertoires in COVID-19. TCRdb's copy holds only in-frame clones and misses some; the assay was immunoSEQ multiplex PCR. The table has approximately 200,000 clones, just over 85% seen once. Sequences were obtained from peripheral blood. The receptor set was obtained from a man between 45 and 60 years old with acute or convalescent COVID-19.

The chain has TRBV5-1 and TRBJ2-2; D is uncertain. CDR1 is SGHRS, CDR2 YFSETQ, per germline. The CDR3 has 13 amino acids. Trimming left V 4 bases short and J 8 bases short, with 12 bases between. In DNA form, the CDR3 reads TGCGCCAGCAGCCCCCAGAACCAAGGGGAGCTGTTTTTT. Translation: CASSPQNQGELFF. Together with reference TRBV5-1 and TRBJ2-2, the CDR3 gives the full variable domain: KAGVTQTPRYLIKTRGQQVTLSCSPISGHRSVSWYQQTPGQGLQFLFEYFSETQRNKGNFPGRFSGRQFSNSRSEMNVSTLELGDSALYLCASSPQNQGELFFGEGSRLTVL.

The chain recombines TRBV3-1 (or the pseudogene TRBV3-2) with TRBJ1-3; weak D call: TRBD1 (6 bases). Germline V gene sequence: CDR1 LGHDT, CDR2 YNNKEL (reference sequence). Trimming left V 1 base short and J 4 bases short, with 11 bases between. The CDR3 is 15 residues long. The CDR3 loop is CASSQGGRGGNTIYF. In DNA form, the CDR3 reads TGTGCCAGCAGCCAAGGTGGAAGGGGGGGAAACACCATATATTTT.

The chain recombines TRBV19 with TRBJ1-1; 8 bases line up with TRBD1. V trimming: 4 bases; J trimming: 2 bases; junction bases outside the gene matches: 3. CDR3 length: 14 residues. From germline, CDR1 is LNHDA and CDR2 SQIVND (reference sequence). The CDR3 here is CASSRTGRNTEAFF. DNA of the CDR3: TGTGCCAGTAGTAGGACAGGGAGAAACACTGAAGCTTTCTTT.

The V call is TRBV3-1 (or the pseudogene TRBV3-2), the J call TRBJ1-6; no firm D call. From germline, CDR1 is LGHDT and CDR2 YNNKEL (reference sequence). Deletions cut 7 bases from V and 9 bases from J, with 16 bases between. There are 14 residues in the CDR3. The CDR3 spells CASTDSIAFSPLHF. The CDR3 DNA reads TGTGCCAGCACTGACTCCATCGCCTTTTCACCCCTCCACTTT.

Only a few counts were recorded for this clone. This chain connects TRBV10-3 to TRBJ1-4; D is perhaps TRBD1 (5 bases). The CDR3 contains 13 residues. V lost 6 bases, J lost 4 bases, and 9 bases lay in between. Germline loops: CDR1 ENHRY, CDR2 SYGVKD. CDR3 nucleotide sequence: TGTGCCATCAGGAGGGGACTTAATGAAAAACTGTTTTTT. Translating gives CAIRRGLNEKLFF.

This clone was detected only once. The CDR3 DNA is TGTGCCAGCAGTGAACGGGACAGGTCAACTAATGAAAAACTGTTTTTT. Its translation: CASSERDRSTNEKLFF. The V call is TRBV6-1, the J call TRBJ1-4; 8 nucleotides agree with TRBD1. J gave up 0 bases and V 2 bases, and 2 bases lay outside the gene matches. CDR1 MNHNS and CDR2 SASEGT come from the germline V gene. This CDR3 spans 16 amino acids.

This chain uses TRBV3-1 (or the pseudogene TRBV3-2) with TRBJ2-1; D is unresolved. The CDR3 is 12 amino acids. The germline CDR1 and CDR2 sequences are LGHDT and YNNKEL (reference sequence). Trimming took 3 bases from V and 12 from J, leaving 12 bases between them. CDR3 sequence: CASSHSSIGQFF. DNA for the CDR3: TGTGCCAGCAGCCATTCGTCGATCGGGCAGTTCTTC.

The genes are TRBV9 and TRBJ1-4, with D perhaps matching TRBD1 (5 bases). Germline CDR1 is SGDLS and CDR2 is YYNGEE. The CDR3 loop spans 14 amino acids. The V end lost 3 bases, the J end lost 3 bases, and 9 bases lay between the germline ends. The CDR3 nucleotides are TGTGCCAGCAGCGGTGGGGGGTCTAATGAAAAACTGTTTTTT. Translation gives CASSGGGSNEKLFF.

V usage is TRBV6-6 and J usage is TRBJ2-1, with 8 bases that match TRBD1. V lost 2 bases to trimming and J lost 7 bases; unmatched junction nucleotides: 10. Germline V CDR1 and CDR2: MNHNY, SVGAGI (reference sequence). The CDR3 runs 16 residues. CDR3 loop: CASSYGRGLYWNEQFF. The CDR3 DNA sequence: TGTGCCAGCAGTTACGGCAGGGGGCTTTATTGGAATGAGCAGTTCTTC.

The rearrangement links TRBV2 to TRBJ2-3; 10 bases are a match to TRBD2. Trimming removed 0 bases from V and 2 bases from J; junction bases left unmatched: 5. This CDR3 region has 17 residues. Per the germline V gene, CDR1 is SNHLY and CDR2 is FYNNEI. CDR3 amino acids: CASSEARTSGYTDTQYF. As DNA, the CDR3 is TGTGCCAGCAGTGAAGCGCGGACTAGCGGATACACAGATACGCAGTATTTT.

In DNA, the CDR3 is TGCGCCAGCAACAAGCTTGGGATGGGACAGGGGACAGATACGCAGTATTTT. Translating gives CASNKLGMGQGTDTQYF. This chain links TRBV5-1 with TRBJ2-3, with 10 bases identical to TRBD1. CDR1 and CDR2 from the germline V gene are SGHRS and YFSETQ. The trim removed 6 bases at V and 3 bases at J, leaving 13 bases unmatched. There are 17 residues in the CDR3.

The chain employs TRBV5-1 and TRBJ2-5; a possible D gene is TRBD1 (6 bases). The germline V and J ends were trimmed by 0 bases and 4 bases, with 16 bases remaining between them. Germline CDR1 SGHRS, CDR2 YFSETQ. CDR3 length: 16 residues. The CDR3 bases are TGCGCCAGCAGCTTGGGGAAGCTAGGGGGAACAGAGACCCAGTACTTC. This codes for CASSLGKLGGTETQYF.

The chain carries TRBV4-1 and TRBJ1-2; D unresolved. The V end was cut by 4 bases, the J end by 3 bases, with 15 bases between. The CDR3 totals 15 residues. Germline V gene lookup returns CDR1 MGHRA and CDR2 YSYEKL. CDR3 residues: CASSPGTDVHYGYTF. In DNA, the CDR3 is TGCGCCAGCAGCCCGGGAACAGACGTCCACTATGGCTACACCTTC.

The rearrangement uses TRBV14 and TRBJ1-2; no firm D call. The ends were cut back, 1 base at V and 5 bases at J, with 11 bases in the middle. CDR3 size: 14 residues. Germline CDR1 and CDR2: SGHDN and FVKESK. Written as DNA, the CDR3 is TGTGCCAGCAGCCAAGCCCACAGCCCTTATGGCTACACCTTC. Protein product: CASSQAHSPYGYTF. Using reference TRBV14 and TRBJ1-2 for the parts outside the CDR3, the full variable domain is EAGVTQFPSHSVIEKGQTVTLRCDPISGHDNLYWYRRVMGKEIKFLLHFVKESKQDESGMPNNRFLAERTGGTYSTLKVQPAELEDSGVYFCASSQAHSPYGYTFGSGTRLTVV.

The chain's CDR3 is CASSLVGGAQGKLFF. The CDR3 DNA reads TGCGCCAGCAGCTTGGTTGGGGGGGCGCAGGGAAAACTGTTTTTT. V gene TRBV5-1 combines with J gene TRBJ1-4; possibly TRBD1 for D (6 bases). Germline loops: CDR1 SGHRS, CDR2 YFSETQ. This CDR3 spans 15 amino acids. Trimming took off 0 bases at V and 10 bases at J, with 16 bases between the two ends.

V is TRBV11-2 and J is TRBJ1-1; a possible D gene is TRBD1 (5 bases). Germline assignment: CDR1 SGHAT and CDR2 FQNNGV. Trimming stripped 9 bases from V and 1 base from J, with 12 bases between. The CDR3 has 13 amino acids. CDR3 coding DNA: TGTGCCAGTCAACTCACAGGGAACACTGAAGCTTTCTTT. It translates to CASQLTGNTEAFF.

The chain has TRBV7-9 and TRBJ2-1; 7 positions agree with TRBD1. Germline trimming cut 6 bases from V and 0 bases from J; bases unmatched to any gene: 8. The CDR3 loop spans 16 amino acids. Germline CDR1 and CDR2: SEHNR and FQNEAQ (reference sequence). CDR3 nucleotides: TGTGCCAGCAGACCCACGGACAGGAGCTCCTACAATGAGCAGTTCTTC. Amino acids: CASRPTDRSSYNEQFF.

J is TRBJ1-2 and V is TRBV7-3, with 10 bases fitting TRBD1. V trimming: 0 bases; J trimming: 7 bases; junction bases outside the gene matches: 5. The CDR3 loop spans 15 amino acids. Germline V gene sequence: CDR1 SGHTA, CDR2 FQGTGA. In DNA, the CDR3 is TGTGCCAGCAGCTTAACCGGGACAGGGGTGGCTGGCTACACCTTC. The encoded protein is CASSLTGTGVAGYTF.

The chain couples TRBV7-2 to TRBJ1-1; D ambiguous. The CDR3 runs to 13 residues. V was pared by 1 base and J by 7 bases, with 10 bases between. Germline V CDR1 and CDR2: SGHTA, FQGNSA. The CDR3 coding sequence is TGTGCCAGCAGCTTAGGCCCCGCGGGTGAAGCTTTCTTT. This encodes CASSLGPAGEAFF.

This chain uses TRBV2 with TRBJ1-2, with TRBD1 matching 7 bases. Trimming cost V 6 bases and J 3 bases; bases outside gene matches: 10. This CDR3 spans 15 amino acids. Per the germline V gene, CDR1 is SNHLY and CDR2 is FYNNEI. The CDR3 loop reads CASSGNTGVYYGYTF. The CDR3 DNA sequence: TGTGCCAGCAGCGGCAATACAGGGGTTTACTATGGCTACACCTTC.

The chain links TRBV3-1 (or the pseudogene TRBV3-2) to TRBJ2-5; 7 bases match TRBD2. The CDR3 extends over 16 amino acids. V lost 1 base to trimming and J lost 5 bases; unmatched junction nucleotides: 10. Germline V CDR1 and CDR2: LGHDT, YNNKEL (reference sequence). Here the CDR3 reads CASSQVPGTTSETQYF. The CDR3 DNA sequence: TGTGCCAGCAGCCAAGTCCCCGGGACTACATCTGAGACCCAGTACTTC.

The CDR3 sequence: CASSAPGGHYGYTF. The CDR3, as DNA: TGTGCCAGCAGTGCCCCAGGGGGCCACTATGGCTACACCTTC. The rearrangement joins TRBV25-1 to TRBJ1-2, with 8 bases lining up with TRBD1. This CDR3 has 14 amino acids. Trimming cost V 4 bases and J 3 bases; bases outside gene matches: 4. The germline V gene has CDR1 MGHDK and CDR2 SYGVNS.